One and the same sample provided the 13 T cell receptor beta chains below, sequenced in a study of cytomegalovirus exposure and HLA in healthy donors. TCRdb keeps only in-frame clones here, not all; method: immunoSEQ multiplex PCR. The data hold 150,000 or so clones, with roughly nine tenths observed a single time. Input material: PBMCs. Source of these receptors: a woman between 18 and 29 years old in good health and CMV-seropositive.

This clone was seen only once. The chain has TRBV5-1 and TRBJ2-3, with 9 bases lining up with TRBD1. The V segment lost 4 bases and the J segment 1 base; nucleotides outside the gene matches: 4. The CDR3 has 15 amino acids. Germline values: CDR1 SGHRS, CDR2 YFSETQ. CDR3 sequence: CASSLRTGGTDTQYF. In DNA, the CDR3 is TGCGCCAGCAGCCTCCGGACAGGGGGCACAGATACGCAGTATTTT.

V gene TRBV7-6 combines with J gene TRBJ2-1; 12 bases are a match to TRBD1. The CDR3 length is 14 residues. V was clipped by 4 bases and J by 11 bases; unmatched bases: 6. Germline V gene data show CDR1 as SGHVS and CDR2 as FNYEAQ. CDR3 protein: CASSYRDRGLQQFF. Here the CDR3 DNA reads TGTGCCAGCAGCTACCGGGACAGGGGGCTTCAGCAGTTCTTC.

The chain combines TRBV6-5 with TRBJ2-3, with 7 bases aligning to TRBD1. The length of the CDR3 is 14 residues. V lost 2 bases, J lost 4 bases, and 3 bases stayed unmatched. Germline V CDR1 and CDR2: MNHEY, SVGAGI. The DNA of the CDR3 is TGTGCCAGCAGTTACGCTACAGGGGCAGATACGCAGTATTTT. This encodes CASSYATGADTQYF.

The J gene is TRBJ1-1, the V gene TRBV6-5; D is possibly TRBD1 (6 bases). The CDR3 totals 12 residues. Trimming took 6 bases from V and 11 from J, leaving 16 bases between them. The V gene's germline CDR1 is MNHEY and CDR2 SVGAGI. The CDR3 region has the DNA TGTGCCAGCAGGGATTTTCAGGGGTGGGCTTTCTTT. Its translation is CASRDFQGWAFF.

The rearrangement uses TRBV19 and TRBJ2-7, with TRBD2 matching 13 bases. Trimming cost V 3 bases and J 6 bases; bases outside gene matches: 5. This CDR3 has 15 amino acids. The germline V gene encodes CDR1 LNHDA and CDR2 SQIVND (reference sequence). Here the CDR3 reads CASSIGLAGVFEQYF. As DNA, the CDR3 is TGTGCCAGTAGTATCGGACTAGCGGGAGTGTTCGAGCAGTACTTC.

The chain combines TRBV5-1 with TRBJ2-7; 7 nucleotides match TRBD2. The V gene end was trimmed by 1 base and the J gene end by 5 bases; junction bases not matched to a gene: 3. This CDR3 has 13 amino acids. Germline V gene data show CDR1 as SGHRS and CDR2 as YFSETQ. The chain's CDR3 is CASSLMGRDEQYF. The CDR3 region has the DNA TGCGCCAGCAGCTTGATGGGGAGGGACGAGCAGTACTTC.

The chain combines TRBV7-9 with TRBJ1-3; D possibly corresponds to TRBD1 (6 bases). V was shortened by 5 bases and J by 1 base, with 12 bases between the two germline ends. Germline V lookup: CDR1 SEHNR, CDR2 FQNEAQ (reference sequence). The CDR3 spans 15 residues. The CDR3 here is CASSADRPSGNTIYF. CDR3 in DNA: TGTGCCAGCAGCGCCGACAGGCCGTCTGGAAACACCATATATTTT.

About this clone: The sample carries other DNA sequences with the same CDR3. The chain carries TRBV11-2 and TRBJ2-7; no clear D gene. The CDR3 sequence is 14 residues long. Germline-derived CDR1 and CDR2 are SGHAT and FQNNGV. The V end lost 0 bases, the J end lost 3 bases, and 9 bases lay between the germline ends. The CDR3 bases are TGTGCCAGCAGCTTAGAGGTCACGGGCTACGAGCAGTACTTC. Translated, it gives CASSLEVTGYEQYF.

This clone is a singleton in its sample. The rearrangement links TRBV30 to TRBJ1-1, with 11 bases lining up with TRBD1. The CDR3 is 18 residues long. After removal of 3 bases from V and 4 bases from J, the junction contained 16 bases not matched to a gene. Per germline, CDR1 GTSNPN and CDR2 SVGIG (reference sequence). CDR3 nucleotides: TGTGCCTGGAGGAATATATTTGGACAGGGGGCTTCGGGCACTGAAGCTTTCTTT. Protein: CAWRNIFGQGASGTEAFF. The full variable domain, with the rest looked up from reference TRBV30 and TRBJ1-1, is SQTIHQWPATLVQPVGSPLSLECTVEGTSNPNLYWYRQAAGRGLQLLFYSVGIGQISSEVPQNLSASRPQDRQFILSSKKLLLSDSGFYLCAWRNIFGQGASGTEAFFGQGTRLTVV.

The chain joins TRBV4-1 to TRBJ2-1; 15 bases are a match to TRBD2. J was trimmed by 6 bases and V by 0 bases; bases with no gene match: 12. The CDR3 is 20 residues long. CDR1 is MGHRA, CDR2 YSYEKL, per germline. The CDR3 loop reads CASSQEGLAGGGRYGNEQFF. CDR3 coding DNA: TGCGCCAGCAGCCAAGAGGGACTAGCGGGAGGCGGTCGTTATGGCAATGAGCAGTTCTTC.

The chain joins TRBV9 to TRBJ1-2; D unclear. The ends were cut back, 1 base at V and 1 base at J, with 11 bases in the middle. The CDR3 totals 15 residues. Germline V gene lookup returns CDR1 SGDLS and CDR2 YYNGEE. CDR3 nucleotide sequence: TGTGCCAGCAGCGTATCGGTTAACGATAACTATGGCTACACCTTC. This codes for CASSVSVNDNYGYTF.

This clone is a singleton in its sample. This chain uses TRBV6-4 with TRBJ2-3; 9 bases are a match to TRBD2. Germline lookup yields CDR1 MRHNA and CDR2 SNTAGT. V lost 3 bases, J lost 0 bases, and 13 bases stayed unmatched. CDR3 size: 19 residues. CDR3 region: CASSDGATSGGTSTDTQYF. As DNA, the CDR3 is TGTGCCAGCAGTGATGGTGCGACTAGCGGCGGGACTAGCACAGATACGCAGTATTTT.

This chain joins TRBV29-1 and TRBJ2-7; TRBD1 matches 9 bases. The junction had 11 bases not matched to a gene; V was cut back by 6 bases and J by 5 bases. The V gene's germline CDR1 is SQVTM and CDR2 ANQGSEA. This CDR3 is 14 amino acids long. This CDR3 is CSVAGGTGFDEQYF. Here the CDR3 DNA reads TGCAGCGTAGCCGGAGGGACAGGGTTTGACGAGCAGTACTTC.